The clone carrying this T cell receptor beta chain is a singleton in its sample. Its cognate antigen is unknown. This specimen comes from a study of shared clonotypes between healthy human individuals. The method was immunoSEQ multiplex PCR; TCRdb's version includes in-frame clones alone and lacks a portion of them. The table records 1,400,000 or so clones, less than 99% of them present only once. Study conclusions and caveats: Lower generation probabilities were found for non-shared clonotypes than for those shared by all four donors.

Trimming took off 3 bases at V and 6 bases at J, with 21 bases between the two ends. The CDR3 loop spans 17 amino acids. CDR1 SGDLS and CDR2 YYNGEE come from the germline V gene. This receptor was taken from a man aged 25-45 years in good health. The chain recombines TRBV9 with TRBJ2-2; perhaps TRBD2 as D (5 bases). The material sequenced was naive CD4+ T cells sorted from blood. Indicated subset: CD45RA+ positively selected. The CDR3 reads CASSGPGDWQIAGELFF. CDR3 nucleotide sequence: TGTGCCAGCAGCGGCCCCGGGGATTGGCAGATCGCCGGGGAGCTGTTTTTT.